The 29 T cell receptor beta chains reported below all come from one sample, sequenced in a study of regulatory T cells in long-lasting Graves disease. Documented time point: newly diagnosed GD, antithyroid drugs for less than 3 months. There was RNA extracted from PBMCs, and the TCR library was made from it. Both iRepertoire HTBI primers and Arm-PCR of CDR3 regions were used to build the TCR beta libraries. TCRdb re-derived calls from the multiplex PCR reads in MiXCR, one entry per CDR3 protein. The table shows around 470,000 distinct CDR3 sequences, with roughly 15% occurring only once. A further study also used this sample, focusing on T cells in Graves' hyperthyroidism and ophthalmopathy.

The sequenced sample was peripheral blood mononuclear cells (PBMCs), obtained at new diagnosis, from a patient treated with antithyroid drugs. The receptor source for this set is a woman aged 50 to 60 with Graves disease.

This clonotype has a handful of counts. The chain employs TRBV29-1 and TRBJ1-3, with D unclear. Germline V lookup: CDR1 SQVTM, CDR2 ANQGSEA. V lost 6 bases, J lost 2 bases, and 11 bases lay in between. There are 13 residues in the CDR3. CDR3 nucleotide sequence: TGCAGCGTATCGACGGAAGCTGGAAACACCATATATTTT. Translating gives CSVSTEAGNTIYF.

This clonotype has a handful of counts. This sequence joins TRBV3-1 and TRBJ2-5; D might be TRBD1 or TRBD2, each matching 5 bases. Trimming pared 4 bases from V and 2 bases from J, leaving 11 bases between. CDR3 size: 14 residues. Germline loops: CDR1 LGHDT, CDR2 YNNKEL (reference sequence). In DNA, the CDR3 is TGTGCCAGCAGCCTATCGGGACGTCAAGAGACCCAGTACTTC. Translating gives CASSLSGRQETQYF.

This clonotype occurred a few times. This chain's CDR3 is CASSTPGGLVTTNQETQYF. The DNA for the CDR3 is TGCGCCAGCAGCACCCCGGGCGGGTTGGTGACAACGAACCAAGAGACCCAGTACTTC. V gene TRBV5-1 combines with J gene TRBJ2-1; the D gene is possibly TRBD2 (5 bases). The DNA end lines up better with TRBJ2-5; the J call may be wrong. CDR1 SGHRS and CDR2 YFSETQ come from the germline V gene. This CDR3 has 19 residues.

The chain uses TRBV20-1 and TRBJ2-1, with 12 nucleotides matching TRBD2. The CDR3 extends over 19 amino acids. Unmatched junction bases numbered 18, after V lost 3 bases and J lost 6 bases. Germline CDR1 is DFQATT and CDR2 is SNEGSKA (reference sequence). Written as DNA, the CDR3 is TGCAGTGCTAGGGGCCCGACCCGTCTGACTAGCGGGAGCCCCAATGAGCAGTTCTTC. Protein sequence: CSARGPTRLTSGSPNEQFF.

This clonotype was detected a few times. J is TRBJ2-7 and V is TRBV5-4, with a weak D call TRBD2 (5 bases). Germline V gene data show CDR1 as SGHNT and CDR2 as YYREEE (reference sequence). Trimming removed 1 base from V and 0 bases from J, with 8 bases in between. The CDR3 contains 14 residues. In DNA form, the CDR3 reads TGTGCCAGCAGCTTGCGGGAAAGCTCCTACGAGCAGTACTTC. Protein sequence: CASSLRESSYEQYF.

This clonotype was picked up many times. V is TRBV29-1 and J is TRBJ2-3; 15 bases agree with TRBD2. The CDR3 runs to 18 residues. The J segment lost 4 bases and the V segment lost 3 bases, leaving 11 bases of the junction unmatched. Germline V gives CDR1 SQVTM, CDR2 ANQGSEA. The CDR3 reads CSVDGLAGGPGVADTQYF. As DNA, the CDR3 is TGCAGCGTTGATGGACTAGCGGGAGGGCCGGGTGTAGCAGATACGCAGTATTTT.

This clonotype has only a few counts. CDR3 sequence (DNA): TGTGCCAGCAGTTTAATGAGGGACAATGAGCAGTTCTTC. Translated: CASSLMRDNEQFF. The chain couples TRBV12-3 or TRBV12-4 to TRBJ2-1; D is possibly TRBD2 (5 bases). V shed 2 bases and J shed 5 bases, with 7 bases lying between them. This CDR3 comprises 13 residues.

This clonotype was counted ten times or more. CDR3 sequence reads: CASSLAAADFYEQYF. The CDR3 nucleotides are TGTGCCAGCAGCTTAGCGGCTGCCGACTTCTACGAGCAGTACTTC. This chain links TRBV11-1 with TRBJ2-7; D ambiguous. Trimming took off 0 bases at V and 3 bases at J, with 12 bases between the two ends. The CDR3 is 15 amino acids. Looked up from germline, CDR1 is SGHAT and CDR2 is FQDESV (reference sequence).

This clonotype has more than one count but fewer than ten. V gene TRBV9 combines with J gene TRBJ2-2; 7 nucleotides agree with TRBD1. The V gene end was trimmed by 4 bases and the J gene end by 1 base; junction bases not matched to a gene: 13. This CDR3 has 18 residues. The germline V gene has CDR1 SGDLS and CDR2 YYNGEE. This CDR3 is CASSHNSQGVGNTGELFF. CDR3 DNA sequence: TGTGCCAGCAGCCACAACTCGCAGGGGGTAGGGAACACCGGGGAGCTGTTTTTT. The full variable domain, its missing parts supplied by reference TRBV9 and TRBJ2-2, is DSGVTQTPKHLITATGQRVTLRCSPRSGDLSVYWYQQSLDQGLQFLIQYYNGEERAKGNILERFSAQQFPDLHSELNLSSLELGDSALYFCASSHNSQGVGNTGELFFGEGSRLTVL.

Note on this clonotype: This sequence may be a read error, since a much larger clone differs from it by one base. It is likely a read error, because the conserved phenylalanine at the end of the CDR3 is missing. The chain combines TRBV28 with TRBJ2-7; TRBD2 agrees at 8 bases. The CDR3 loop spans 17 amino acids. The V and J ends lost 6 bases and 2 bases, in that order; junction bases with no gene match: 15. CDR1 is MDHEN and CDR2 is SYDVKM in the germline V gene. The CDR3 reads CASSGGRAGGRTYEQYL. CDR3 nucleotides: TGTGCCAGCAGCGGTGGCAGGGCCGGCGGGAGGACCTACGAGCAGTACCTC.

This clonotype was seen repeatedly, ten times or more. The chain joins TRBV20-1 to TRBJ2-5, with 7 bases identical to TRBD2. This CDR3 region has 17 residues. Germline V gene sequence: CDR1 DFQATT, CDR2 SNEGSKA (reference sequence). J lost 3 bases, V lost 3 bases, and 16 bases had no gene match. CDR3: CSASPTRLRLAEETQYF. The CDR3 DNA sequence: TGCAGTGCTAGTCCAACAAGACTTAGGCTAGCGGAAGAGACCCAGTACTTC.

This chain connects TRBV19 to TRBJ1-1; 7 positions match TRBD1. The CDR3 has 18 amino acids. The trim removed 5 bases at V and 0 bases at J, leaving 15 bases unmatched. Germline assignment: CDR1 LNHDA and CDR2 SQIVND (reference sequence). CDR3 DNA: TGTGCCAGTAGTCGATTGGCAGGGGGTGCCAAAATGAACACTGAAGCTTTCTTT. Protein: CASSRLAGGAKMNTEAFF.

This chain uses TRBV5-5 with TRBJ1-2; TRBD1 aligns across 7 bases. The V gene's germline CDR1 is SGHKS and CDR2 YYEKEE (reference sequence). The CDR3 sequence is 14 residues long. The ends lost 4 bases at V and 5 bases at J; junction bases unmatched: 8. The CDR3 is CASSVGTDGYGYTF. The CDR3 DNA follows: TGTGCCAGCAGCGTCGGGACAGATGGTTATGGCTACACCTTC.

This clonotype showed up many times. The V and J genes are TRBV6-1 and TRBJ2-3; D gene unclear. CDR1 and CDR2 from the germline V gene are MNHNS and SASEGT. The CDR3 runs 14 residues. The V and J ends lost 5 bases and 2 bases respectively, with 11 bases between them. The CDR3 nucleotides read TGTGCCAGCAGTCCCACTGAGGACACAGATACGCAGTATTTT. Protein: CASSPTEDTDTQYF.

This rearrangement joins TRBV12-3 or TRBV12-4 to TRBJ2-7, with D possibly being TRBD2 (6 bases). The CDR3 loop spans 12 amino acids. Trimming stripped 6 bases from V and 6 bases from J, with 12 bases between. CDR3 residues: CASRPGVGEQYF. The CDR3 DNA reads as TGTGCCAGCAGGCCGGGGGTGGGCGAGCAGTACTTC.

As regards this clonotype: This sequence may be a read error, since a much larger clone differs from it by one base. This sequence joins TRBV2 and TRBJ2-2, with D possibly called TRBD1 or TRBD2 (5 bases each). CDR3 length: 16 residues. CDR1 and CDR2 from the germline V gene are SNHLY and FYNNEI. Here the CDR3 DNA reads TGTGCCAGCAGTGAAAACGGGGCGAGGAACACCGGGGAGCCGTTTTTT. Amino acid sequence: CASSENGARNTGEPFF.

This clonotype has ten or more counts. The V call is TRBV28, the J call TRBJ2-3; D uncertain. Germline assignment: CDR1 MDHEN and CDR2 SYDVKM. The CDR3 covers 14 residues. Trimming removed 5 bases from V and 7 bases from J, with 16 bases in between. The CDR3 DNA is TGTGCCAGCAGTACCCACGTCGTATCCAATACGCAGTATTTT. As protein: CASSTHVVSNTQYF.

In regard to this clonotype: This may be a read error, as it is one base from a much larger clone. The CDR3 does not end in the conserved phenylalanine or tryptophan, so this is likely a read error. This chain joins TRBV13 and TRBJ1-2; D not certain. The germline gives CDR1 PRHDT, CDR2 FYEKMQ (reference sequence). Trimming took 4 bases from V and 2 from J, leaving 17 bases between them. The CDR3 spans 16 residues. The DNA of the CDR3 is TGTGCCAGCAGCTCCCATCTCTCCTCCCCCAACTATGGCTACACCTCC. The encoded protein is CASSSHLSSPNYGYTS.

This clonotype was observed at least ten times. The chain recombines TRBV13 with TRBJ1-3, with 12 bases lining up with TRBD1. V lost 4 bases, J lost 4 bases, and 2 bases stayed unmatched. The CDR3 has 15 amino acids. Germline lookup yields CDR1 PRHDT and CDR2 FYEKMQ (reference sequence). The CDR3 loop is CASSSGQGAGNTIYF. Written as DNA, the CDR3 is TGTGCCAGCAGCTCGGGACAGGGGGCAGGAAACACCATATATTTT.

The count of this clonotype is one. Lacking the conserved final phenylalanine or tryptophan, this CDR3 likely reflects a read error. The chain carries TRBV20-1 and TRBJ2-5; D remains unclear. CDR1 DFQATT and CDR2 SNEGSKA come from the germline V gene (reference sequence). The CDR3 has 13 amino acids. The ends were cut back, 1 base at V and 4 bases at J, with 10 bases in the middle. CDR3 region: CSARATGVETQYS. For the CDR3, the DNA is TGCAGTGCTAGAGCAACGGGCGTAGAGACCCAGTACTCC.

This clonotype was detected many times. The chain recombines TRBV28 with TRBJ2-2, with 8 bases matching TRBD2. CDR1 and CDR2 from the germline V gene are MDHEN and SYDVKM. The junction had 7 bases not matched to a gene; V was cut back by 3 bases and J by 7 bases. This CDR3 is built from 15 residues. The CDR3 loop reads CASSLPGGPDGELFF. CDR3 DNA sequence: TGTGCCAGCAGTTTGCCGGGAGGGCCTGACGGGGAGCTGTTTTTT.

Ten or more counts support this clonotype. CDR3 sequence (DNA): TGTGCCAGCAGTGAAGCTAAATGGGCTAGCGGGAAGCAAGATGAGCAGTTCTTC. Encoded protein: CASSEAKWASGKQDEQFF. The rearrangement links TRBV6-1 to TRBJ2-1; 9 nucleotides agree with TRBD2. The V and J ends lost 0 bases and 8 bases, in that order; junction bases with no gene match: 14. This CDR3 contains 18 residues. From germline, CDR1 is MNHNS and CDR2 SASEGT.

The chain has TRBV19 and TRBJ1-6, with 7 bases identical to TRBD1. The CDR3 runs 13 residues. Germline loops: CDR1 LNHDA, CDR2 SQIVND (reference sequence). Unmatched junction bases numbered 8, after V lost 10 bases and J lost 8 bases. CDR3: CATRDSPDSPLHF. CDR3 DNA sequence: TGTGCCACCCGGGACAGCCCGGATTCACCCCTCCACTTT.

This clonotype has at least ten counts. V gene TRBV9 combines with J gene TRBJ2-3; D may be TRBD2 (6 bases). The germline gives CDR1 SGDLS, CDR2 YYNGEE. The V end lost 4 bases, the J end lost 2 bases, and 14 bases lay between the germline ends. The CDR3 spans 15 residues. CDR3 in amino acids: CASSSETSFTDTQYF. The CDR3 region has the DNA TGTGCCAGCAGCAGTGAGACTAGTTTCACAGATACGCAGTATTTT.

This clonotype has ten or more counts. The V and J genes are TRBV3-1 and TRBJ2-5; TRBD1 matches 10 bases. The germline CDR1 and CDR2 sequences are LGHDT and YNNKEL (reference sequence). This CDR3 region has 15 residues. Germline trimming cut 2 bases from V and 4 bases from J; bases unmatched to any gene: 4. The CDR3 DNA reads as TGTGCCAGCAGCCAAACCGGGACAGGGGTAGAGACCCAGTACTTC. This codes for CASSQTGTGVETQYF.

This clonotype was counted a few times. CDR3 region: CASSQEGGVGYGYTF. CDR3 nucleotide sequence: TGTGCCAGCAGCCAAGAGGGAGGGGTGGGCTATGGCTACACCTTC. The gene calls are TRBV3-1 and TRBJ1-2, with a tentative D call TRBD1 (5 bases). The ends were cut back, 0 bases at V and 4 bases at J, with 12 bases in the middle. CDR1 LGHDT and CDR2 YNNKEL come from the germline V gene (reference sequence). CDR3 length equals 15 residues.

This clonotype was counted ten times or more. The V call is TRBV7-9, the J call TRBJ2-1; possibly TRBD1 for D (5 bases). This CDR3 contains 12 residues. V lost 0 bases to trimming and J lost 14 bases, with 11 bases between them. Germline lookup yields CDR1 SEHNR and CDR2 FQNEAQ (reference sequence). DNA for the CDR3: TGTGCCAGCAGCTTAGCTGCGGCAGGGAAGTTCTTC. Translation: CASSLAAAGKFF. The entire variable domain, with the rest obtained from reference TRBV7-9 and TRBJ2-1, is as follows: DTGVSQNPRHKITKRGQNVTFRCDPISEHNRLYWYRQTLGQGPEFLTYFQNEAQLEKSRLLSDRFSAERPKGSFSTLEIQRTEQGDSAMYLCASSLAAAGKFFGPGTRLTVL.

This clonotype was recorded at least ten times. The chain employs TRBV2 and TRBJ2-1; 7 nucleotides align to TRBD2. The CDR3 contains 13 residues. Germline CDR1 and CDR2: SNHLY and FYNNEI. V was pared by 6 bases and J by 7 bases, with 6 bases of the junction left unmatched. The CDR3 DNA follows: TGTGCCAGCAGGGGGAGGGGTTTAAATGAGCAGTTCTTC. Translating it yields CASRGRGLNEQFF.

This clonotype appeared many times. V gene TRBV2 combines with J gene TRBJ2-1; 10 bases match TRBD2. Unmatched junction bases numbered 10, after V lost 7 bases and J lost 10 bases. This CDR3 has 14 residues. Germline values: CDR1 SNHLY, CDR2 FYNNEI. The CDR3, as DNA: TGTGCCAGCATAGAAAGCGGGAGGGCATGGGAGCAGTTCTTC. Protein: CASIESGRAWEQFF.